Included here is one T cell receptor (beta chain) sequence, with context. Only in-frame clones appear in the TCRdb table, and some are missing; sequencing was by immunoSEQ multiplex PCR. Of around 150,000 clones in the sample, roughly 90% were seen once. The data were obtained in a study of blood T cell repertoires in COVID-19. The CDR3 sequence is 14 residues long. CDR1 LNHDA and CDR2 SQIVND come from the germline V gene (reference sequence). V shed 5 bases, J shed 3 bases, and the junction held 4 bases outside the gene matches. Sequencing was carried out using peripheral blood. This TCR came from a man aged 25 to 40 with COVID-19, enrolled during active disease. The chain recombines TRBV19 with TRBJ2-1; TRBD2 matches 7 bases. CDR3 nucleotide sequence: TGTGCCAGTAGTGATAGCGGGTACTACAATGAGCAGTTCTTC. Translation gives CASSDSGYYNEQFF.